The present entry profiles one T cell receptor beta chain with its context. Assay: immunoSEQ multiplex PCR; the TCRdb copy retains only in-frame clones and omits some. The table shows some 150,000 clones, with 84% occurring only once. CDR3 length: 19 residues. Germline trimming cut 0 bases from V and 3 bases from J; bases unmatched to any gene: 10. In germline, CDR1 is LGHNA, CDR2 YSLEER. The sample belongs to a study of blood T cell repertoires in COVID-19. Individuals in the exposed group had encountered a COVID-19 case within 2 weeks preceding study entry. The chain recombines TRBV4-3 with TRBJ2-3; 12 bases are shared with TRBD2. The clonotype originates from a woman in her forties or fifties who had been exposed to COVID-19. The sample taken for sequencing was PBMCs or T cells enriched from blood (not recorded which). CDR3 in DNA: TGCGCCAGCAGCCAAGATCGGCTAGCGGGAGGGCCGGGGACAGATACGCAGTATTTT. Amino acid sequence: CASSQDRLAGGPGTDTQYF.